This TCR beta chain stems from a study of OX40 agonist ivuxolimab in advanced cancers. At the level of the study: Dose-escalation cases comprised hepatocellular carcinoma, melanoma, renal cell or head and neck cancer.

Comments on this clone: The antigen remains unidentified.

Whole-study results and caveats: More expanded clones were seen, on average, in CD8+ T cells than in CD4+.

CDR1 is SEHNR, CDR2 FQNEAQ, per germline (reference sequence). The CDR3 is made up of 15 amino acids. J lost 0 bases, V lost 5 bases, and 3 bases had no gene match. Only in-frame clones appear in the TCRdb table, and some are missing; sequencing was by immunoSEQ multiplex PCR. The repertoire holds roughly 46,000 clones, with around 83% as singletons. The rearrangement uses TRBV7-9 and TRBJ2-3; 9 bases fit TRBD1. Source: CD4+ or CD8+ T cells sorted from blood, taken in a trial of the OX40 agonist ivuxolimab. This clonotype was obtained from an adult with an advanced solid tumor such as melanoma, head and neck, liver or kidney cancer. The CDR3 DNA follows: TGTGCCAGCAGCGCGGGGACAGGGAGCACAGATACGCAGTATTTT. Translating it yields CASSAGTGSTDTQYF.